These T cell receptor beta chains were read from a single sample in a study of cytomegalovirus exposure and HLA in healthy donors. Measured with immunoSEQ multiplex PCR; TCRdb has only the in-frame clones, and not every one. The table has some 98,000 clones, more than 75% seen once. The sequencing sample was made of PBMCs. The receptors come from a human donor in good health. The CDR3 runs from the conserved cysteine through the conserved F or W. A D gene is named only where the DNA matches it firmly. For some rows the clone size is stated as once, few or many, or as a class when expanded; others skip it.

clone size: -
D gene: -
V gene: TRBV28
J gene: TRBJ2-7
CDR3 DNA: TGTGCCAGCAGTTTGTTGGACACGGGCTACGAGCAGTACTTC
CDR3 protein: CASSLLDTGYEQYF

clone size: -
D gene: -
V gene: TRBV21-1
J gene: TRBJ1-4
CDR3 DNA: TGTGCCAGCAGCAAAGGAATCCCAGCGAGGGGGACTAATGAAAAACTGTTTTTT
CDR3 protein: CASSKGIPARGTNEKLFF

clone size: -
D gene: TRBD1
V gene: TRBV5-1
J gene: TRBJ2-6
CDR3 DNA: TGCGCCAGCAGCTTGACAGGGGCTGGGGCCAACGTCCTGACTTTC
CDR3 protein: CASSLTGAGANVLTF

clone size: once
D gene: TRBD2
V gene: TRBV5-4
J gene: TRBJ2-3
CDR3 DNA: TGTGCCAGCAGGTGGACTAGCGAAGATACGCAGTATTTT
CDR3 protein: CASRWTSEDTQYF

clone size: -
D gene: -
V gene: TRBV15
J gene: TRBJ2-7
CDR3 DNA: TGTGCCACCAGCAGGCCGGGGGAACGCTACGAGCAGTACTTC
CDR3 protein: CATSRPGERYEQYF

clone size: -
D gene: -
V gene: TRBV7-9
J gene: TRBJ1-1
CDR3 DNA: TGTTCCAGCAGCGGTTACGAGACTGAAGCTTTCTTT
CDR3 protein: CSSSGYETEAFF

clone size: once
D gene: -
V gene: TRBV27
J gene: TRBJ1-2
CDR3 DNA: TGTGCCAGCAGTTTATGGCCCACCTATGGCTACACCTTC
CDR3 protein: CASSLWPTYGYTF

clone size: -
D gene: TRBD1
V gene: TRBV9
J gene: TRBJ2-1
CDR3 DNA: TGTGCCAGCAGCGCCGGGACAGAAGAGCAGTTCTTC
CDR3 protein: CASSAGTEEQFF

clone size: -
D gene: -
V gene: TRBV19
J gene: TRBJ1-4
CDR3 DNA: TGTGCCAGTAGCCGAACATCATACGAAAAACTGTTTTTT
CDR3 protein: CASSRTSYEKLFF

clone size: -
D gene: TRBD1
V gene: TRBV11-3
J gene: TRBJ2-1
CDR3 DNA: TGTGCCAGCAGCTTAGATCTGACAGGGGACAATGAGCAGTTCTTC
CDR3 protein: CASSLDLTGDNEQFF

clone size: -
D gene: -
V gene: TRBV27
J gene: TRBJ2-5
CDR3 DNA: TGTGCCAGCAGTTTTACAGGTCAAGAGACCCAGTACTTC
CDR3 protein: CASSFTGQETQYF

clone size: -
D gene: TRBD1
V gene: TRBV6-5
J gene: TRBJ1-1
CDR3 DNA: TGTGCCAGCAGTTACGACAGGGACACTGAAGCTTTCTTT
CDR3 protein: CASSYDRDTEAFF

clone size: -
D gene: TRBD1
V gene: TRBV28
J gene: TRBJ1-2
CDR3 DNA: TGTGCCAGCAGACACGGGACAGCTAACTATGGCTACACCTTC
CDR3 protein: CASRHGTANYGYTF

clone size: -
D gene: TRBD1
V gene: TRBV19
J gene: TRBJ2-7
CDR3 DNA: TGTGCCAGTAGTAGAGGCGCAGGGGGCTCCTCCTACGAGCAGTACTTC
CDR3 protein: CASSRGAGGSSYEQYF

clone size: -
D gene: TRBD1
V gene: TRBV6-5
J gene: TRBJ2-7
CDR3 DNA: TGTGCCAGCAGTTACTCGAGGGACAGGGCCTACGAGCAGTACTTC
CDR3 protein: CASSYSRDRAYEQYF

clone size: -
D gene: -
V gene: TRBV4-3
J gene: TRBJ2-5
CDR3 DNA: TGCGCCAGCAGCCAAGTAGTGTTCCAAGAGACCCAGTACTTC
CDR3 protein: CASSQVVFQETQYF

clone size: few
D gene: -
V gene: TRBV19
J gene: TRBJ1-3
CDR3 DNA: TGTGCCAGTAGTCGGGAGGTAGCTGGAAACACCATATATTTT
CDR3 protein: CASSREVAGNTIYF

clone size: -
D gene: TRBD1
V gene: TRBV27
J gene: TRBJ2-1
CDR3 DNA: TGTGCCAGCAGTCTGTCCGTACAGGGGAAAGAGCAGTTCTTC
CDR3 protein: CASSLSVQGKEQFF

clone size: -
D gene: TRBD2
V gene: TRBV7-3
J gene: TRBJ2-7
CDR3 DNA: TGTGCCAGCAGCTTAGGTCTAGCGGGAATCTACGAGCAGTACTTC
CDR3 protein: CASSLGLAGIYEQYF

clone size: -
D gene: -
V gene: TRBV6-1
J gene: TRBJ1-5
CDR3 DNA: TGTGCCAGCAGTGGCTCAAGGGGAAATCAGCCCCAGCATTTT
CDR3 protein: CASSGSRGNQPQHF

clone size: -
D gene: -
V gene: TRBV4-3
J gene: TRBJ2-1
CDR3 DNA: TGCGCCAGCAGCCGGTACTCGGGCCCTACAGGAGGGAGGCCGTTCTTC
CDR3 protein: CASSRYSGPTGGRPFF

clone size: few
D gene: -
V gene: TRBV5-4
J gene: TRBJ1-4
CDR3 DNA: TGTGCCAGCAGCTTGGGAGGGACAACTGAAAAACTGTTTTTT
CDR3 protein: CASSLGGTTEKLFF

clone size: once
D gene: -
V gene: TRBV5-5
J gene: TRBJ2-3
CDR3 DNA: TGTGCCAGCAGCTTGGTAGTGACGCAGTATTTT
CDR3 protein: CASSLVVTQYF

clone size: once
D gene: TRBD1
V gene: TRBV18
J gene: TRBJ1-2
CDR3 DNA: TGTGCCAGCTCACTGTCTACAGGGGGCCCTGGCTACACCTTC
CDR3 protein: CASSLSTGGPGYTF

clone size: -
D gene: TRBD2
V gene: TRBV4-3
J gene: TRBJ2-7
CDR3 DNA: TGCGCCAGCAGCCAAGAGTCTAGCGGCACCTACGAGCAGTACTTC
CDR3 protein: CASSQESSGTYEQYF

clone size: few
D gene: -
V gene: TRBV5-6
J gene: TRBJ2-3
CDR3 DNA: TGTGCCAGCAGCCCCCCCCGCGCAGATACGCAGTATTTT
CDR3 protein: CASSPPRADTQYF